What follows are 14 T cell receptor beta chains derived from one specimen sequenced in a study of neurological immune-mediated disorders (dated by TCRdb to about 2019). Library method: 5' RACE. Sequenced on an Illumina HiSeq 2500. The public reads were run again by TCRdb, first through fastp at Q25 and then through MiXCR, and only productive beta chains were kept. Rows with one shared CDR3 protein collapse into an entry with the most common genes and DNA. The sample table contains about 59,000 distinct CDR3 sequences; only one count was recorded for roughly 3.5% of them. The ten largest clones represent approximately 3.4% of the sample. Sequencing was performed on PBMCs. The receptors originated from a woman between 25 and 40 years old with multiple sclerosis.

This clonotype was counted only a few times. The rearrangement uses TRBV3-1 and TRBJ2-2, with D uncertain. CDR3 length: 11 amino acids. Trimming shortened V by 7 bases and J by 6 bases, and 6 bases separated the two germline ends. Germline V gene lookup returns CDR1 LGHDT and CDR2 YNNKEL (reference sequence). Here the CDR3 reads CASNRAGELFF. DNA for the CDR3: TGTGCCAGCAACCGAGCCGGGGAGCTGTTTTTT.

This clonotype showed up many times. J is TRBJ1-1 and V is TRBV5-1; D not certain. Trimming cost V 4 bases and J 5 bases, with 15 bases left between them. Germline CDR1 SGHRS, CDR2 YFSETQ. The CDR3 totals 14 residues. For the CDR3, the DNA is TGCGCCAGCAGCCCCACGTCGCCTGCGACTGAAGCTTTCTTT. It translates to CASSPTSPATEAFF.

This clonotype was detected ten times or more. The V call is TRBV6-6, the J call TRBJ2-1; 8 nucleotides match TRBD1. The CDR3 runs 14 residues. In germline, CDR1 is MNHNY, CDR2 SVGAGI (reference sequence). V lost 10 bases to trimming and J lost 2 bases; unmatched junction nucleotides: 7. CDR3 bases: TGTGCCATCCAAACAGGGGGAGCCTACAATGAGCAGTTCTTC. Translating gives CAIQTGGAYNEQFF.

A few counts support this clonotype. This rearrangement joins TRBV6-2 or TRBV6-3 to TRBJ2-3; weak D call: TRBD2 (7 bases). Looked up from germline, CDR1 is MNHEY and CDR2 is SVGEGT. V gave up 4 bases and J gave up 5 bases, with 16 bases separating them. The CDR3 loop spans 15 amino acids. The CDR3 region is CASSFPGGRRDTQYF. CDR3 DNA: TGTGCCAGCAGTTTCCCGGGGGGCAGGCGAGATACGCAGTATTTT.

This clonotype showed up many times. The chain links TRBV29-1 to TRBJ2-3, with a possible D match to TRBD2 (5 bases). The CDR3 sequence is 14 residues long. Germline V CDR1 and CDR2: SQVTM, ANQGSEA. V lost 1 base and J lost 1, with 9 bases in between. The CDR3 DNA sequence: TGCAGCGTTGAAGTAAGGACTGGCACAGATACGCAGTATTTT. Translating it yields CSVEVRTGTDTQYF.

There are many counts of this clonotype. The chain links TRBV6-1 to TRBJ1-4; no reliable D call. V lost 2 bases, J lost 11 bases, and 12 bases lay in between. Per the germline V gene, CDR1 is MNHNS and CDR2 is SASEGT. This CDR3 spans 13 amino acids. The CDR3 region has the DNA TGTGCCAGCAGTGAAAGGAGCTCCATTAAACTGTTTTTT. This encodes CASSERSSIKLFF.

At least ten counts were recorded for this clonotype. The V and J genes are TRBV7-2 and TRBJ2-3, with D tentatively TRBD2 (5 bases). Germline assignment: CDR1 SGHTA and CDR2 FQGNSA. Between the trimmed V and J ends, which lost 5 bases and 1 base, there was a span of 19 bases. The CDR3 has 17 residues. The CDR3 DNA sequence: TGTGCCAGCAGCCCCCTCCCGAGGTTTAGCGGCACAGATACGCAGTATTTT. Residues: CASSPLPRFSGTDTQYF.

This clonotype appeared many times. The V and J genes are TRBV20-1 and TRBJ2-1; the D gene is possibly TRBD2 (5 bases). Trimming pared 5 bases from V and 2 bases from J, leaving 13 bases between. The germline V gene encodes CDR1 DFQATT and CDR2 SNEGSKA (reference sequence). This CDR3 is built from 14 residues. This CDR3 reads CSAPERRTYNEQFF. In nucleotides, the CDR3 is TGCAGTGCTCCGGAGCGGAGGACCTACAATGAGCAGTTCTTC.

There are many counts of this clonotype. This chain joins TRBV10-3 and TRBJ1-1; D is ambiguous. Germline V lookup: CDR1 ENHRY, CDR2 SYGVKD. CDR3 length: 13 amino acids. Trimming took off 4 bases at V and 0 bases at J, with 6 bases between the two ends. The DNA of the CDR3 is TGTGCCATCAGTGTCTCGGTGAACACTGAAGCTTTCTTT. Its translation: CAISVSVNTEAFF.

This clonotype was recorded at least ten times. The V gene is TRBV12-3 or TRBV12-4, the J gene TRBJ1-1; perhaps TRBD1 as D (6 bases). CDR3 size: 14 residues. Trimming shortened V by 4 bases and J by 0 bases, and 9 bases separated the two germline ends. This CDR3 reads CASSSGQLNTEAFF. In DNA form, the CDR3 reads TGTGCCAGCAGTTCCGGACAGTTGAACACTGAAGCTTTCTTT.

This clonotype was seen at least ten times. The chain links TRBV6-5 to TRBJ1-2, with 10 bases that match TRBD1. Germline CDR1 and CDR2: MNHEY and SVGAGI. CDR3 length: 15 residues. V lost 2 bases, J lost 5 bases, and 5 bases stayed unmatched. The CDR3 loop is CASSYVGTGEYGYTF. CDR3 coding DNA: TGTGCCAGCAGTTACGTCGGGACAGGGGAATATGGCTACACCTTC.

This clonotype has a count of ten or more. V gene TRBV7-2 combines with J gene TRBJ2-5; 8 bases map to TRBD1. Germline V gene lookup returns CDR1 SGHTA and CDR2 FQGNSA. V shed 5 bases, J shed 6 bases, and the junction held 11 bases outside the gene matches. This CDR3 is 15 amino acids long. CDR3: CASSQGIGTGKTQYF. As DNA, the CDR3 is TGTGCCAGCAGCCAGGGGATTGGGACAGGCAAGACCCAGTACTTC.

This clonotype has a count of ten or more. The chain joins TRBV28 to TRBJ2-7, with 7 bases aligning to TRBD1. Trimming at V came to 3 bases and at J to 4 bases, leaving 6 bases not matched to a gene. Germline V gene data show CDR1 as MDHEN and CDR2 as SYDVKM. The CDR3 has 14 residues. CDR3: CASSLGTEGYEQYF. The CDR3 DNA follows: TGTGCCAGCAGTTTGGGGACAGAGGGATACGAGCAGTACTTC.

This clonotype was observed a few times. The chain joins TRBV12-3 or TRBV12-4 to TRBJ2-5; D remains ambiguous. Deletions cut 8 bases from V and 4 bases from J, with 17 bases between. CDR3 length: 14 amino acids. The CDR3 spells CASLIWGVGETQYF. The CDR3 coding sequence is TGTGCCAGCCTAATATGGGGTGTCGGAGAGACCCAGTACTTC.